This passage covers 12 T cell receptor beta chains from one sample sequenced in a study of regulatory T cells in long-lasting Graves disease (dated by TCRdb to about 2021). The time point label, read with the paper, signifies: persistent/refractory GD, antithyroid drugs over 5 years with positive TRAb. For both TCR sequencing and RNA sequencing, RNA was extracted from PBMCs in TRIzol. Libraries were prepared through multiplex PCR. TCRdb records Illumina HiSeq 4000 as the sequencer. iRepertoire HTBI primers and Arm-PCR amplification of CDR3 regions were used to construct TCR beta libraries. TCRdb reran the public reads through fastp at Q25 and MiXCR, keeping productive beta chains. Entries are consolidated by CDR3 protein sequence, retaining the most common genes and DNA. Recorded for this sample are over 650,000 distinct CDR3 sequences; around 30% of them occurred a single time. The ten largest make up roughly 41% of the sample.

The source was peripheral blood mononuclear cells (PBMCs), collected when the disease was refractory, from a patient treated with antithyroid drugs. These receptor sequences come from a female donor with Graves disease.

The gene calls are TRBV19 and TRBJ1-1; 9 bases are shared with TRBD1. The CDR3 is made up of 16 amino acids. Trimming at V came to 10 bases and at J to 0 bases, leaving 12 bases not matched to a gene. Germline CDR1 LNHDA, CDR2 SQIVND (reference sequence). The CDR3 here is CATQGQGNLLNTEAFF. The DNA of the CDR3 is TGTGCCACCCAAGGACAGGGGAATTTATTGAACACTGAAGCTTTCTTT. The full variable domain, rest sourced from reference TRBV19 and TRBJ1-1, is DGGITQSPKYLFRKEGQNVTLSCEQNLNHDAMYWYRQDPGQGLRLIYYSQIVNDFQKGDIAEGYSVSREKKESFPLTVTSAQKNPTAFYLCATQGQGNLLNTEAFFGQGTRLTVV.

The chain has TRBV6-5 and TRBJ1-2; tentatively, D is TRBD1 (5 bases). The CDR3 extends over 15 amino acids. From germline, CDR1 is MNHEY and CDR2 SVGAGI. V dropped 0 bases and J dropped 0 bases, with 8 bases sitting between them. The DNA for the CDR3 is TGTGCCAGCAGTTACTCGACAGCTACTAACTATGGCTACACCTTC. This translates into CASSYSTATNYGYTF.

The chain combines TRBV27 with TRBJ2-4; 7 positions agree with TRBD2. Germline V CDR1 and CDR2: MNHEY, SMNVEV (reference sequence). CDR3 length equals 17 residues. Unmatched junction bases numbered 7, after V lost 2 bases and J lost 0 bases. This CDR3 reads CASSLQRGTLAKNIQYF. The CDR3 DNA reads as TGTGCCAGCAGTTTACAGCGGGGTACTCTAGCCAAAAACATTCAGTACTTC.

The V and J genes are TRBV6-1 and TRBJ1-5, with 11 bases identical to TRBD1. This CDR3 region has 17 residues. The germline V gene has CDR1 MNHNS and CDR2 SASEGT. Trimming cost V 6 bases and J 0 bases; bases outside gene matches: 7. Here the CDR3 reads CASRRDRGSVSNQPQHF. In DNA form, the CDR3 reads TGTGCCAGCAGACGGGACAGGGGGTCTGTTAGCAATCAGCCCCAGCATTTT.

The sample holds a few counts of this clonotype. V usage is TRBV29-1 and J usage is TRBJ1-2; D gene uncertain. Germline values: CDR1 SQVTM, CDR2 ANQGSEA. The CDR3 has 14 amino acids. Trimming removed 3 bases from V and 3 bases from J, with 14 bases in between. The CDR3 nucleotides are TGCAGCGTTGACGGGCCCGGAGGCGACTATGGCTACACCTTC. Translating it yields CSVDGPGGDYGYTF.

This clonotype was seen repeatedly, ten times or more. The V gene is TRBV2, the J gene TRBJ1-1, with a tentative D call TRBD1 (5 bases). Trimming left V 3 bases short and J 6 bases short, with 8 bases between. CDR3 length: 12 amino acids. Germline V gene lookup returns CDR1 SNHLY and CDR2 FYNNEI. CDR3 residues: CASSDRGAEAFF. Written as DNA, the CDR3 is TGTGCCAGCAGTGATAGGGGTGCTGAAGCTTTCTTT. Filled out from reference TRBV2 and TRBJ1-1, the complete variable domain reads EPEVTQTPSHQVTQMGQEVILRCVPISNHLYFYWYRQILGQKVEFLVSFYNNEISEKSEIFDDQFSVERPDGSNFTLKIRSTKLEDSAMYFCASSDRGAEAFFGQGTRLTVV.

This clonotype has a handful of counts. V is TRBV6-1 and J is TRBJ2-7, with 10 bases that match TRBD2. The CDR3 length is 17 residues. V shed 6 bases, J shed 0 bases, and the junction held 11 bases outside the gene matches. CDR1 is MNHNS and CDR2 is SASEGT in the germline V gene. CDR3 DNA: TGTGCCAGCAGGGGTTGGGGACTAGCGAAAAGCTCCTACGAGCAGTACTTC. Its translation: CASRGWGLAKSSYEQYF.

This clonotype showed up just a few times. The chain combines TRBV3-1 with TRBJ1-2; 9 bases match TRBD1. The CDR3 consists of 16 residues. Trimming at V came to 1 base and at J to 4 bases, leaving 7 bases not matched to a gene. In germline, CDR1 is LGHDT, CDR2 YNNKEL (reference sequence). CDR3 amino acids: CASSQVGQGLGYGYTF. DNA of the CDR3: TGTGCCAGCAGCCAAGTTGGACAGGGGCTCGGCTATGGCTACACCTTC.

This clonotype was counted many times. The chain has TRBV20-1 and TRBJ1-2; D unclear. CDR1 and CDR2 (germline): DFQATT, SNEGSKA (reference sequence). Between the trimmed V and J ends, which lost 3 bases and 3 bases, there was a span of 11 bases. This CDR3 comprises 13 residues. Here the CDR3 reads CSARAGGHYGYTF. In DNA form, the CDR3 reads TGCAGTGCTAGGGCAGGCGGCCACTATGGCTACACCTTC.

The chain couples TRBV7-6 to TRBJ1-1; 9 bases are a match to TRBD1. CDR3 length: 17 amino acids. The V gene end was trimmed by 5 bases and the J gene end by 4 bases; junction bases not matched to a gene: 14. Germline-derived CDR1 and CDR2 are SGHVS and FNYEAQ. CDR3 bases: TGTGCCAGCAGCCCAGGGACAGGGTGGGGTTTGGGCACTGAAGCTTTCTTT. Its translation is CASSPGTGWGLGTEAFF. Full variable domain (missing parts from reference TRBV7-6 and TRBJ1-1): GAGVSQSPRYKVTKRGQDVALRCDPISGHVSLYWYRQALGQGPEFLTYFNYEAQQDKSGLPNDRFSAERPEGSISTLTIQRTEQRDSAMYRCASSPGTGWGLGTEAFFGQGTRLTVV.

This clonotype was detected only a few times. The gene calls are TRBV6-1 and TRBJ1-5; 7 bases are shared with TRBD1. CDR1 is MNHNS, CDR2 SASEGT, per germline. The CDR3 runs 15 residues. Trimming took 3 bases from V and 4 from J; bases not matched to a gene: 6. The CDR3 protein is CASSEADRPNQPQHF. The CDR3 nucleotides read TGTGCCAGCAGTGAGGCGGACAGGCCAAATCAGCCCCAGCATTTT.

This chain connects TRBV30 to TRBJ1-1; D gene ambiguous. The germline CDR1 and CDR2 sequences are GTSNPN and SVGIG (reference sequence). This CDR3 contains 15 residues. Trimming removed 2 bases from V and 1 base from J, with 14 bases in between. Here the CDR3 reads CAWSTRGRENTEAFF. The CDR3 DNA reads as TGTGCCTGGAGTACTCGAGGGAGGGAGAACACTGAAGCTTTCTTT.